These 25 T cell receptor beta chains came from one sample sequenced in a study of cytomegalovirus exposure and HLA in healthy donors. PCR involved 60 Vbeta and 13 Jbeta primers. Repertoires were generated with immunoSEQ multiplex PCR, while TCRdb's copy carries only in-frame clones and drops some. The sample yields some 150,000 clones, about 73% seen once. The sample comprised PBMCs. These receptors were taken from a man aged 35 to 55 in good health and CMV-seropositive.

The V gene is TRBV27, the J gene TRBJ2-7; 10 bases fit TRBD2. V gave up 5 bases and J gave up 12 bases; unmatched junction bases: 10. The CDR3 spans 13 residues. Germline V CDR1 and CDR2: MNHEY, SMNVEV (reference sequence). The CDR3 bases are TGTGCCAGCAGTCCAACAATAGCGGGAGGATTGTACTTC. This encodes CASSPTIAGGLYF.

The rearrangement joins TRBV9 to TRBJ2-2; a possible D gene is TRBD2 (5 bases). CDR1 and CDR2 from the germline V gene are SGDLS and YYNGEE. The CDR3 consists of 17 residues. V was clipped by 3 bases and J by 0 bases, with 15 bases between them. This chain's CDR3 is CASSAPLATTNTGELFF. The CDR3 DNA follows: TGTGCCAGCAGCGCCCCCTTAGCGACTACGAACACCGGGGAGCTGTTTTTT.

The chain links TRBV28 to TRBJ2-5; D ambiguous. This CDR3 comprises 12 residues. Trimming stripped 1 base from V and 5 bases from J, with 5 bases between. The germline V gene encodes CDR1 MDHEN and CDR2 SYDVKM. CDR3 amino acids: CASSLSGETQYF. The CDR3 DNA is TGTGCCAGCAGTTTATCCGGGGAGACCCAGTACTTC.

This sequence joins TRBV7-8 and TRBJ2-7; 7 bases are shared with TRBD1. Germline-derived CDR1 and CDR2 are SGHVS and FQNEAQ. The V gene end was trimmed by 4 bases and the J gene end by 2 bases; junction bases not matched to a gene: 5. CDR3 length equals 14 residues. CDR3 region: CASSSNRGAYEQYF. The CDR3 coding sequence is TGTGCCAGCAGCTCCAACAGGGGAGCCTACGAGCAGTACTTC.

V is TRBV2 and J is TRBJ2-5; D might be TRBD2 (6 bases). CDR1 is SNHLY and CDR2 is FYNNEI in the germline V gene. The V end was cut by 7 bases, the J end by 5 bases, with 17 bases between. The CDR3 is made up of 14 amino acids. The CDR3 nucleotides are TGTGCCAGCAACCCAAATCCCGGGGGTGAGACCCAGTACTTC. Encoded protein: CASNPNPGGETQYF. The full variable domain, rest sourced from reference TRBV2 and TRBJ2-5, is EPEVTQTPSHQVTQMGQEVILRCVPISNHLYFYWYRQILGQKVEFLVSFYNNEISEKSEIFDDQFSVERPDGSNFTLKIRSTKLEDSAMYFCASNPNPGGETQYFGPGTRLLVL.

This chain joins TRBV5-1 and TRBJ2-2; unclear D gene. Germline CDR1 reads SGHRS; CDR2 reads YFSETQ. The CDR3 is 15 residues long. With 4 bases removed from V and 1 base from J, the gap between germline ends came to 11 bases. CDR3 coding DNA: TGCGCCAGCAGCAATGACTTCATGAACACCGGGGAGCTGTTTTTT. Protein product: CASSNDFMNTGELFF.

The J gene is TRBJ1-2, the V gene TRBV14, with D unresolved. V was shortened by 3 bases and J by 8 bases, with 13 bases between the two germline ends. The CDR3 is 13 amino acids. The germline gives CDR1 SGHDN, CDR2 FVKESK. The DNA for the CDR3 is TGTGCCAGCAGCCATGGCGGGGAGGGAGGCTACACCTTC. This translates into CASSHGGEGGYTF.

V usage is TRBV4-3 and J usage is TRBJ2-1; D is unresolved. Germline V CDR1 and CDR2: LGHNA, YSLEER. CDR3 length equals 13 residues. V lost 3 bases and J 9 bases, leaving 12 bases between the germline ends. CDR3 protein: CASSHLTWAEQFF. As DNA, the CDR3 is TGCGCCAGCAGCCACCTTACTTGGGCTGAGCAGTTCTTC.

This clone has just a few counts. This chain links TRBV6-5 with TRBJ1-5; 11 bases match TRBD1. Per the germline V gene, CDR1 is MNHEY and CDR2 is SVGAGI. V lost 5 bases, J lost 7 bases, and 7 bases stayed unmatched. CDR3 length: 15 residues. The CDR3 coding sequence is TGTGCCAGCAGTCCCGGACAGGGGGCTGTCCAGCCCCAGCATTTT. As protein: CASSPGQGAVQPQHF.

In its sample, this clone was seen once. The V call is TRBV6-5, the J call TRBJ2-2; D is perhaps TRBD2 (5 bases). Germline CDR1 reads MNHEY; CDR2 reads SVGAGI. This CDR3 contains 15 residues. The V end was cut by 5 bases, the J end by 6 bases, with 16 bases between. The CDR3 DNA reads TGTGCCAGCAGTCGTCGAGGCGGGCCTCCCGGGGAGCTGTTTTTT. It is translated as CASSRRGGPPGELFF.

The chain links TRBV6-4 to TRBJ1-1; no clear D. Trimming stripped 3 bases from V and 1 base from J, with 15 bases between. This CDR3 has 16 residues. Germline lookup yields CDR1 MRHNA and CDR2 SNTAGT. The CDR3, as DNA: TGTGCCAGCAGTGAATCTGGTCCCGGAGGGAACACTGAAGCTTTCTTT. It yields the protein CASSESGPGGNTEAFF.

The chain joins TRBV5-4 to TRBJ2-7; TRBD2 is a possible D gene (5 bases). There are 15 residues in the CDR3. The V gene's germline CDR1 is SGHNT and CDR2 YYREEE (reference sequence). Trimming shortened V by 0 bases and J by 2 bases, and 12 bases separated the two germline ends. This CDR3 is CASSLVQSGAYEQYF. The CDR3 DNA is TGTGCCAGCAGCTTGGTGCAGTCCGGGGCCTACGAGCAGTACTTC. Together with reference TRBV5-4 and TRBJ2-7, the CDR3 gives the full variable domain: ETGVTQSPTHLIKTRGQQVTLRCSSQSGHNTVSWYQQALGQGPQFIFQYYREEENGRGNFPPRFSGLQFPNYSSELNVNALELDDSALYLCASSLVQSGAYEQYFGPGTRLTVT.

The rearrangement links TRBV2 to TRBJ1-2, with TRBD1 identical over 9 bases. The germline CDR1 and CDR2 sequences are SNHLY and FYNNEI. The CDR3 covers 12 residues. The J segment lost 8 bases and the V segment lost 7 bases, leaving 5 bases of the junction unmatched. CDR3 bases: TGTGCCAGCAAACAGGGGGCGCGGGGCTACACCTTC. Translated, it gives CASKQGARGYTF.

In its sample, this clone was seen once. The chain recombines TRBV19 with TRBJ1-1; D remains ambiguous. Deletions cut 3 bases from V and 8 bases from J, with 10 bases between. CDR1 is LNHDA and CDR2 is SQIVND in the germline V gene (reference sequence). This CDR3 comprises 12 residues. The CDR3 reads CASSIGRKEAFF. In nucleotides, the CDR3 is TGTGCCAGTAGTATTGGGCGAAAGGAAGCTTTCTTT.

The rearrangement joins TRBV29-1 to TRBJ2-2, with D tentatively TRBD1 (5 bases). The CDR3 consists of 13 residues. Germline V gives CDR1 SQVTM, CDR2 ANQGSEA. The germline V and J ends were trimmed by 3 bases and 0 bases, with 5 bases remaining between them. The CDR3 sequence is CSVDRANTGELFF. The DNA of the CDR3 is TGCAGCGTTGACAGGGCGAACACCGGGGAGCTGTTTTTT.

At least ten counts were recorded for this clone. The rearrangement joins TRBV4-2 to TRBJ2-1; 11 positions agree with TRBD2. V shed 4 bases, J shed 7 bases, and the junction held 9 bases outside the gene matches. This CDR3 is built from 16 residues. Looked up from germline, CDR1 is LGHNA and CDR2 is YNFKEQ. CDR3 nucleotides: TGTGCCAGCAGCCTAAACCTAGCGGGAGGAGGTAATGAGCAGTTCTTC. The encoded protein is CASSLNLAGGGNEQFF.

This clone appeared a single time. The chain joins TRBV18 to TRBJ1-4; 10 bases match TRBD1. Germline-derived CDR1 and CDR2 are KGHSH and LQKENI. This CDR3 comprises 15 residues. The V gene end was trimmed by 3 bases and the J gene end by 11 bases; junction bases not matched to a gene: 9. CDR3 DNA sequence: TGTGCCAGCTCACCTGAACCGGGACAGGGGTATAAACTGTTTTTT. Amino acid sequence: CASSPEPGQGYKLFF. Based on the CDR3 plus reference TRBV18 and TRBJ1-4, the full variable domain is NAGVMQNPRHLVRRRGQEARLRCSPMKGHSHVYWYRQLPEEGLKFMVYLQKENIIDESGMPKERFSAEFPKEGPSILRIQQVVRGDSAAYFCASSPEPGQGYKLFFGSGTQLSVL.

A single count supports this clone. The chain couples TRBV15 to TRBJ1-5, with 12 nucleotides matching TRBD1. The germline V gene has CDR1 LNHNV and CDR2 YYDKDF (reference sequence). The CDR3 length is 19 residues. V gave up 3 bases and J gave up 4 bases; unmatched junction bases: 13. This chain's CDR3 is CATSREGGGTGGYNQPQHF. The CDR3 DNA sequence: TGTGCCACCAGCAGGGAAGGGGGCGGGACAGGGGGCTATAATCAGCCCCAGCATTTT. The full variable domain, rest sourced from reference TRBV15 and TRBJ1-5, is DAMVIQNPRYQVTQFGKPVTLSCSQTLNHNVMYWYQQKSSQAPKLLFHYYDKDFNNEADTPDNFQSRRPNTSFCFLDIRSPGLGDTAMYLCATSREGGGTGGYNQPQHFGDGTRLSIL.

This sequence joins TRBV25-1 and TRBJ2-7; TRBD2 agrees at 8 bases. Germline values: CDR1 MGHDK, CDR2 SYGVNS. The CDR3 is 13 amino acids. Trimming at V came to 9 bases and at J to 7 bases, leaving 11 bases not matched to a gene. CDR3 protein: CASRPGGGLEQYF. In nucleotides, the CDR3 is TGTGCCAGTCGCCCCGGGGGGGGGTTAGAGCAGTACTTC.

V is TRBV6-1 and J is TRBJ1-1; D perhaps matches TRBD1 (6 bases). Per the germline V gene, CDR1 is MNHNS and CDR2 is SASEGT. CDR3 length equals 13 residues. The germline V and J ends were trimmed by 7 bases and 1 base, with 10 bases remaining between them. The CDR3 DNA reads TGTGCCAGCAACCCGACAGGGAACACTGAAGCTTTCTTT. It encodes CASNPTGNTEAFF.

The genes are TRBV5-1 and TRBJ1-1, with D possibly being TRBD1 (6 bases). CDR3 length equals 15 residues. Between the trimmed V and J ends, which lost 0 bases and 8 bases, there was a span of 17 bases. In germline, CDR1 is SGHRS, CDR2 YFSETQ. The CDR3 nucleotides are TGCGCCAGCAGCTTGGGGGGGCAGGGTGGTGCCGAAGCTTTCTTT. Translation gives CASSLGGQGGAEAFF.

This clone was observed a handful of times. This sequence joins TRBV30 and TRBJ1-1; 10 nucleotides match TRBD1. The CDR3 covers 15 residues. Germline lookup yields CDR1 GTSNPN and CDR2 SVGIG (reference sequence). V gave up 3 bases and J gave up 1 base; unmatched junction bases: 5. The CDR3: CAWSAGTGENTEAFF. Written as DNA, the CDR3 is TGTGCCTGGAGCGCCGGGACAGGGGAGAACACTGAAGCTTTCTTT.

In this sample, this clone turned up a few times. V is TRBV11-2 and J is TRBJ2-7, with 9 bases fitting TRBD2. Germline V gene lookup returns CDR1 SGHAT and CDR2 FQNNGV. Trimming cost V 5 bases and J 6 bases; bases outside gene matches: 14. CDR3 size: 16 residues. The DNA for the CDR3 is TGTGCCAGCAGCACCTCCGGGACTAGCTATGCAATCGAGCAGTACTTC. Protein: CASSTSGTSYAIEQYF.

The CDR3 nucleotides are TGTGCCATCAAAGGTGGACAGGGACAGGGGTACGAGCAGTACTTC. It is translated as CAIKGGQGQGYEQYF. J is TRBJ2-7 and V is TRBV10-3; 10 nucleotides line up with TRBD1. The germline V gene has CDR1 ENHRY and CDR2 SYGVKD. The CDR3 is 15 residues long. V lost 7 bases and J lost 4; bases outside the gene matches: 10.

This clone has only one observation. The sample contains more than one DNA sequence encoding this CDR3. The V gene is TRBV5-1, the J gene TRBJ1-5; the D gene is possibly TRBD1 (6 bases). From germline, CDR1 is SGHRS and CDR2 YFSETQ. V dropped 0 bases and J dropped 2 bases, with 6 bases sitting between them. This CDR3 has 14 residues. DNA of the CDR3: TGCGCCAGCAGCTTGGGGACAGGCAATCAGCCCCAGCATTTT. Translated, it gives CASSLGTGNQPQHF.